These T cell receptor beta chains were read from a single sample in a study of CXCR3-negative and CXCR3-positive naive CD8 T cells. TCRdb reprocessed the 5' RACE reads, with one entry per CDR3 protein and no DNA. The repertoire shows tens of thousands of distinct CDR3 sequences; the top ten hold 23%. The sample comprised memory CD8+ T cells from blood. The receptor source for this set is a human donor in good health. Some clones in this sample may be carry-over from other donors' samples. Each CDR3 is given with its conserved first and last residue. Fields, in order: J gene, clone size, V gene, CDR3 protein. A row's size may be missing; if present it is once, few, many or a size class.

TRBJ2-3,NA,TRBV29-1,CSVSGGLLLEPYF
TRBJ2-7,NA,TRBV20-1,CSASKGEPYEQYF
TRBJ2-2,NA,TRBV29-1,CGGVSGASNTGELFF
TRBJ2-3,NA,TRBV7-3,CASSTRTGVADTQYF
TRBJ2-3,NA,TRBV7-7,CASSLGHGEDTQYF
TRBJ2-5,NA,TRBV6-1,CASSEGKGGETQYF
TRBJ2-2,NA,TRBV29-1,CSVEVTGRVTGELFF
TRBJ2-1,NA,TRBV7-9,CASSLSYGPYNEQFF
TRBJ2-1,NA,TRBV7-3,CASSRDPSPDEQFF
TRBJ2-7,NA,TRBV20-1,CSALGGETYEQYF
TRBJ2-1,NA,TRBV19,CASSPTSGGALEQFF
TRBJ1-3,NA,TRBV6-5,CASSTGTGGNTIYF
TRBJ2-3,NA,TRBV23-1,CASSQSIPSTDTQYF
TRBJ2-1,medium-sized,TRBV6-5,CASSSSTGAGPPYNEQFF
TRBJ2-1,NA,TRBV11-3,CASSPGGRVTYNEQFF
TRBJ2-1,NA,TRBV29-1,CSVTKSEGWAYNEQFF
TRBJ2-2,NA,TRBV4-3,CASSQATGSGELFF